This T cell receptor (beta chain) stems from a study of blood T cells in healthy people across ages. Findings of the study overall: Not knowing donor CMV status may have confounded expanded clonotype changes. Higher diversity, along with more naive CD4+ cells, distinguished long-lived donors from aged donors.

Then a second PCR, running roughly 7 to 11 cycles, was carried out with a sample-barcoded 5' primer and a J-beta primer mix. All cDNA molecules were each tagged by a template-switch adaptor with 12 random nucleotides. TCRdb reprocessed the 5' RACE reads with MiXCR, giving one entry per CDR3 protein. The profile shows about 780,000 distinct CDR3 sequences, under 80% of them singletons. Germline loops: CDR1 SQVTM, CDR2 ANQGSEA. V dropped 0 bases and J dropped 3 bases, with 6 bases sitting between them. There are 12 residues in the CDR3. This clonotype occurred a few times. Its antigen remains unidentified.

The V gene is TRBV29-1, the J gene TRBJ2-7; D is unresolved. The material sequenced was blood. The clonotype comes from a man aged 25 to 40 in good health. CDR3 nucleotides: TGCAGCGTTGAAGAAGCCGGCTACGAGCAGTACTTC. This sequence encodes CSVEEAGYEQYF.